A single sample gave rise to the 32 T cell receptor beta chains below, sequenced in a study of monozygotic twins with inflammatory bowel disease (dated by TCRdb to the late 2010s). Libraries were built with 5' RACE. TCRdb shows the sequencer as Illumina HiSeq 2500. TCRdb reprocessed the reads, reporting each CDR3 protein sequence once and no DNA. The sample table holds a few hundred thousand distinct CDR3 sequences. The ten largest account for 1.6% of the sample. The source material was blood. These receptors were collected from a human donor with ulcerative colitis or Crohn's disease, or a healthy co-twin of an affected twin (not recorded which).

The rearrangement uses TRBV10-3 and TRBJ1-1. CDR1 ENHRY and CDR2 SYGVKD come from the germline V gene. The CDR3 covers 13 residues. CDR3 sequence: CAIGTRRDTEAFF.

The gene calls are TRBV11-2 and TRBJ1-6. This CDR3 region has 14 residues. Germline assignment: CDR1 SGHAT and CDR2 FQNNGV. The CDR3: CASSLDPGISPLHF.

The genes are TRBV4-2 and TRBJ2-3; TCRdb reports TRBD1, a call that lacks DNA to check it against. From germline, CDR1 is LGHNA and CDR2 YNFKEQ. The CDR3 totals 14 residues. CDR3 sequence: CASSQEGADDTQYF.

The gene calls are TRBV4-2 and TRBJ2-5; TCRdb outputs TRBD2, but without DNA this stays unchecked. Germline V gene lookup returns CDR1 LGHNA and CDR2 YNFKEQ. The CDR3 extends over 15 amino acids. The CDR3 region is CASSPGLGIQETQYF.

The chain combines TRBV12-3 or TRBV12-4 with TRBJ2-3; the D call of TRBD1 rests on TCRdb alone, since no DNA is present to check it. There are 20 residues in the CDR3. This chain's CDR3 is CASSLPKVERTGALTDTQYF.

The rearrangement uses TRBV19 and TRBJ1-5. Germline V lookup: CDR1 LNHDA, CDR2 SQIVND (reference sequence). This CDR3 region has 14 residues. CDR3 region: CASSQRVIRQPQHF.

CDR3: CASSPLTGRGTEAFF. V usage is TRBV5-1 and J usage is TRBJ1-1; TCRdb reports TRBD1, a call that lacks DNA to check it against. The CDR3 sequence is 15 residues long. Germline lookup yields CDR1 SGHRS and CDR2 YFSETQ.

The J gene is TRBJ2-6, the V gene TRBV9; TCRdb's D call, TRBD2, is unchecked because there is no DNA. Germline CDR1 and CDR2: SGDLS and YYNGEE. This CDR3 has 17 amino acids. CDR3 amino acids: CASSVAAGPSGANVLTF.

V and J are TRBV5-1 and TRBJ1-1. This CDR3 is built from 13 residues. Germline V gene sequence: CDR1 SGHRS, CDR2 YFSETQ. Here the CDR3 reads CASSQTAPTEAFF. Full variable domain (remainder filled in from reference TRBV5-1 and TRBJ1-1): KAGVTQTPRYLIKTRGQQVTLSCSPISGHRSVSWYQQTPGQGLQFLFEYFSETQRNKGNFPGRFSGRQFSNSRSEMNVSTLELGDSALYLCASSQTAPTEAFFGQGTRLTVV.

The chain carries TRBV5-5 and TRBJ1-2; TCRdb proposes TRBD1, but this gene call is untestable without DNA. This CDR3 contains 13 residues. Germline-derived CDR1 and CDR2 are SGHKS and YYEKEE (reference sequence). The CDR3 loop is CASSLSGAGGYTF.

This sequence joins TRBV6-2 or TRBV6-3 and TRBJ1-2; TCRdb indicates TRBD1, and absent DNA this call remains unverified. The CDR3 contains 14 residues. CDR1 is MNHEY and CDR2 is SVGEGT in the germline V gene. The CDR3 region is CASNGIQGSYGYTF.

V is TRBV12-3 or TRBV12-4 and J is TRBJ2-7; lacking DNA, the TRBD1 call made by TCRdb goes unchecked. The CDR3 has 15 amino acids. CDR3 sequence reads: CASSLGQASRGEQYF.

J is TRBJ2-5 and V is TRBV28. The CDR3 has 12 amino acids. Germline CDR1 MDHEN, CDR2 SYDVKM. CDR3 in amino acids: CASSFERSTQYF.

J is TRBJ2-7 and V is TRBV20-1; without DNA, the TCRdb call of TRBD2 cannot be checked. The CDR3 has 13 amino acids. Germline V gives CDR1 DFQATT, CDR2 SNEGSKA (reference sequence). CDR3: CSAARLGTYEQYF.

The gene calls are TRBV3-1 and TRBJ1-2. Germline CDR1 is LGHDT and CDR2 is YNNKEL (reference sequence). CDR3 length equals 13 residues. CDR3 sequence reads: CASSQGTNYGYTF.

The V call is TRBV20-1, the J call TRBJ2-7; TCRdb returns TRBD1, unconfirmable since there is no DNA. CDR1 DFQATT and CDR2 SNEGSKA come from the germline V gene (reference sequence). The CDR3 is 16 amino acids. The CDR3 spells CSARLPFAGDFYEQYF.

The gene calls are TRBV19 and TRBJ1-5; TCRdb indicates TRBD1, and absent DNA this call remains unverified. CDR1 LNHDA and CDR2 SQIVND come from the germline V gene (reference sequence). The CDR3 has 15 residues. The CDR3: CASSKRTGPNQPQHF.

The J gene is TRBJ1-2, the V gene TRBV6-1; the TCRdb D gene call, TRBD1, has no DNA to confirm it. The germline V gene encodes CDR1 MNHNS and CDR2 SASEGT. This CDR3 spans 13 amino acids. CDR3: CASSALDRRGYTF.

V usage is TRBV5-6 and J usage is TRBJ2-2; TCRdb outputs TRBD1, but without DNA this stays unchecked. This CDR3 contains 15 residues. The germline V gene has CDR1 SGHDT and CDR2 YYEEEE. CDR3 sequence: CASSWSRDRTGELFF.

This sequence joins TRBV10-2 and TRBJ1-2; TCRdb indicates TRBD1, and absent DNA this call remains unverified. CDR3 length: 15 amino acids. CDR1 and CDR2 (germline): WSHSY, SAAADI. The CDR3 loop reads CASTAGQASNYGYTF.

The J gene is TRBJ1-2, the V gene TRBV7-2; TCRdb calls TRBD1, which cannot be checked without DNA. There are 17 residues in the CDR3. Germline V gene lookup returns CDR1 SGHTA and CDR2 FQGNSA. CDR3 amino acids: CASSLASMTGQAYGYTF.

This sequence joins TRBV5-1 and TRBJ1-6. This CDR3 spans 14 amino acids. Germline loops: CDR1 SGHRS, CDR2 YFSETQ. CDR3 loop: CASSWDRIDSPLHF.

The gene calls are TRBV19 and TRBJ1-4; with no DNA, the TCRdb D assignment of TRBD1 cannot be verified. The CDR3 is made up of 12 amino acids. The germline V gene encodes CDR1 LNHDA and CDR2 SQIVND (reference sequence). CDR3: CAAGTGNEKLFF.

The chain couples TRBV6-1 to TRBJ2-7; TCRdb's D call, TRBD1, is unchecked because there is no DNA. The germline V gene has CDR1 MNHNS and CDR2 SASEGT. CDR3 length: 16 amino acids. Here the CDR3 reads CASSEDQGWSSYEQYF.

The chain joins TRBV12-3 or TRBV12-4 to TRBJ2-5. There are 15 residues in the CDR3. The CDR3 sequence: CASSPRQWASKTQYF.

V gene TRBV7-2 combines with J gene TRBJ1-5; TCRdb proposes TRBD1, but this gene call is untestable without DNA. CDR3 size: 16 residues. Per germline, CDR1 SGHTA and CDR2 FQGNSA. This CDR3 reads CASSLAGTGFNQPQHF.

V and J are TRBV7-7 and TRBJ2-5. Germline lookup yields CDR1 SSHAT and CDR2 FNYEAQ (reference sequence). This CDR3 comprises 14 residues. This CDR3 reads CASSSHRSQETQYF.

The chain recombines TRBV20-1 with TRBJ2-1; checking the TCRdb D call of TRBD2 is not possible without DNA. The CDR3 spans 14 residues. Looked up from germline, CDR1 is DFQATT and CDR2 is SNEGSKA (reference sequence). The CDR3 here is CSAAGLAGGWEQFF.

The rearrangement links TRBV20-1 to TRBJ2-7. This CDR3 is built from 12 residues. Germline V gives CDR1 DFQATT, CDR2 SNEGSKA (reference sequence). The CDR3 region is CSARIDPYEQYF.

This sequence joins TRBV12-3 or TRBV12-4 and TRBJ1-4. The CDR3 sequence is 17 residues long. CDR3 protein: CASSPSLRREANEKLFF.

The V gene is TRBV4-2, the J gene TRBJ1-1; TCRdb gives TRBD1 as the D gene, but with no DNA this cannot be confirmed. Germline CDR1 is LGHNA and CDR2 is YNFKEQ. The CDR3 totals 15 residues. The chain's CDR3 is CASSRSGALNTEAFF.

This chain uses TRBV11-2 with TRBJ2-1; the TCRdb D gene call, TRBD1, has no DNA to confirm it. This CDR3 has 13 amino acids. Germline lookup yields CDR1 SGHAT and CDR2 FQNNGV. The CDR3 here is CASSPRGDGEQFF. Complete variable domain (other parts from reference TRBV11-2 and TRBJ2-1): EAGVAQSPRYKIIEKRQSVAFWCNPISGHATLYWYQQILGQGPKLLIQFQNNGVVDDSQLPKDRFSAERLKGVDSTLKIQPAKLEDSAVYLCASSPRGDGEQFFGPGTRLTVL.